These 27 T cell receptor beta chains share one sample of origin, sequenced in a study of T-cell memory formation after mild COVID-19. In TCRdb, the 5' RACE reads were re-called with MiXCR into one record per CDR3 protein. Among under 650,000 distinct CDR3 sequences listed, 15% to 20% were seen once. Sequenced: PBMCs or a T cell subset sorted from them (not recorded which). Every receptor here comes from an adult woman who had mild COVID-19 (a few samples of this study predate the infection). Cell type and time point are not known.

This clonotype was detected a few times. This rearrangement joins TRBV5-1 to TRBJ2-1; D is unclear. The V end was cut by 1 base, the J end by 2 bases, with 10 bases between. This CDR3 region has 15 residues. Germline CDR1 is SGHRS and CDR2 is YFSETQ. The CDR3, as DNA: TGCGCCAGCAGCTTGCGAGAGGAGACCTACAATGAGCAGTTCTTC. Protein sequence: CASSLREETYNEQFF.

The CDR3 DNA reads as TGTGCCAGCAGCTTATCGACAGGGAATTCACCCCTCCACTTT. It specifies CASSLSTGNSPLHF. The genes are TRBV7-9 and TRBJ1-6; 7 nucleotides match TRBD1. CDR3 size: 14 residues. The V gene end was trimmed by 2 bases and the J gene end by 7 bases; junction bases not matched to a gene: 2. The V gene's germline CDR1 is SEHNR and CDR2 FQNEAQ (reference sequence).

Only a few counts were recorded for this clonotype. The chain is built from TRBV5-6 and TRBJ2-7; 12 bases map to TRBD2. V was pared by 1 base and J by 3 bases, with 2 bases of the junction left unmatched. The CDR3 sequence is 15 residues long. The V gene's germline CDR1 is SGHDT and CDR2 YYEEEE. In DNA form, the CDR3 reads TGTGCCAGCAGCTTGCGGGGACTAGCGGGCTACGAGCAGTACTTC. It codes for CASSLRGLAGYEQYF.

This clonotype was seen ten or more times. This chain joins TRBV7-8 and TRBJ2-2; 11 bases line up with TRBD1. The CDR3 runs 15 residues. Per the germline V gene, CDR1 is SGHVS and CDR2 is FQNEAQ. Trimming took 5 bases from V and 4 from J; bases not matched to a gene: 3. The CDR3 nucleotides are TGTGCCAGCAGCCCGGGACAGGGGGGCACCGGGGAGCTGTTTTTT. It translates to CASSPGQGGTGELFF.

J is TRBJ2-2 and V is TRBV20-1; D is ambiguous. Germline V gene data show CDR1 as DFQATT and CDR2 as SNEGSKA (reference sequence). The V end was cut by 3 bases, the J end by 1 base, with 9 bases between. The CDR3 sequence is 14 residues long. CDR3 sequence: CSAREAGNTGELFF. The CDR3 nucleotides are TGCAGTGCTAGGGAAGCAGGGAACACCGGGGAGCTGTTTTTT.

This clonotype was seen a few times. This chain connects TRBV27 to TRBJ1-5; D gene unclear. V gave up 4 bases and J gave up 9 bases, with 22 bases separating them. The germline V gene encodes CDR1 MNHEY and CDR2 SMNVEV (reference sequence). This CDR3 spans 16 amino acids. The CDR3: CASSSTPVGPSGPQHF. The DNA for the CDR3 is TGTGCCAGCAGTTCGACCCCAGTAGGACCCTCGGGGCCCCAGCATTTT.

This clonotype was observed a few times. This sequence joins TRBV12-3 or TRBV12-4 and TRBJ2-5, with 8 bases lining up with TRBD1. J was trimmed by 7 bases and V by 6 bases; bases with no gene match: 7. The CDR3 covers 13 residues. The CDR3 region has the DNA TGTGCCAGCAGCGAAAACAGGGGGGCGACCCAGTACTTC. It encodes CASSENRGATQYF.

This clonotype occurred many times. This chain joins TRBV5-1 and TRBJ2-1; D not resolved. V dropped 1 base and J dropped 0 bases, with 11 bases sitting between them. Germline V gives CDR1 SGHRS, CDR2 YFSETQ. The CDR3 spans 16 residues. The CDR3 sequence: CASSLNWMSSYNEQFF. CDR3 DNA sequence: TGCGCCAGCAGCTTGAACTGGATGAGCTCCTACAATGAGCAGTTCTTC. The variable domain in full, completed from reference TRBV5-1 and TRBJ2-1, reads KAGVTQTPRYLIKTRGQQVTLSCSPISGHRSVSWYQQTPGQGLQFLFEYFSETQRNKGNFPGRFSGRQFSNSRSEMNVSTLELGDSALYLCASSLNWMSSYNEQFFGPGTRLTVL.

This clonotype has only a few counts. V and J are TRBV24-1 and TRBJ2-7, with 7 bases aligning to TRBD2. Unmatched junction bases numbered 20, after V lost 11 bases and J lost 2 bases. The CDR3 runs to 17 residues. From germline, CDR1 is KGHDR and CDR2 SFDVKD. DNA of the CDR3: TGTGCCATCGATCGGCCCTCTGGGGCTAGCGGAACCTACGAGCAGTACTTC. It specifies CAIDRPSGASGTYEQYF.

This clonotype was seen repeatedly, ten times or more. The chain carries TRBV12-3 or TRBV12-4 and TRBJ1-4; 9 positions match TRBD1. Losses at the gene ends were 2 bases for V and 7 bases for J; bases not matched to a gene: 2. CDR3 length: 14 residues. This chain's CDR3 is CASSLNRGREKLFF. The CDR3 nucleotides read TGTGCCAGCAGTTTAAACAGGGGGCGTGAAAAACTGTTTTTT.

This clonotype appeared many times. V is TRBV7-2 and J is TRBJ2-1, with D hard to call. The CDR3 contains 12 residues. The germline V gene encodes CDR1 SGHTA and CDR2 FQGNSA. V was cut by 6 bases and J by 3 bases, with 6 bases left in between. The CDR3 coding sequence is TGTGCCAGCAGTTCCGGCTACAATGAGCAGTTCTTC. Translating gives CASSSGYNEQFF.

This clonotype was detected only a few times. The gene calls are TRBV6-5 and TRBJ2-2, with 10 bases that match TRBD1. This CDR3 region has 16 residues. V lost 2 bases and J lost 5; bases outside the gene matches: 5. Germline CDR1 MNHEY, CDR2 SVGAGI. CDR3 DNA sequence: TGTGCCAGCAGTTACCTTGGGGGACAGGGGACCGGGGAGCTGTTTTTT. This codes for CASSYLGGQGTGELFF.

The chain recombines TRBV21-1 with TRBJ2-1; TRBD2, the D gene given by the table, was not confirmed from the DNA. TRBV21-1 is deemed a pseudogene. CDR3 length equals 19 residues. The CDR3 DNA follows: TGTGCCAGCAGCAAAGCTTGGCTAGCGGGACAAGACTCCCACAATGAGCAGTTCTTC. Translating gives CASSKAWLAGQDSHNEQFF.

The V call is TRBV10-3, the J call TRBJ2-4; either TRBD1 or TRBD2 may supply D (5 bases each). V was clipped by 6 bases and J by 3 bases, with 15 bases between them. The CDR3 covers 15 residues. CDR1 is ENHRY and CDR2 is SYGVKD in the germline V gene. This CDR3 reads CAIRSGRGDKNIQYF. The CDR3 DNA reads TGTGCCATCAGGTCGGGACGGGGAGACAAAAACATTCAGTACTTC.

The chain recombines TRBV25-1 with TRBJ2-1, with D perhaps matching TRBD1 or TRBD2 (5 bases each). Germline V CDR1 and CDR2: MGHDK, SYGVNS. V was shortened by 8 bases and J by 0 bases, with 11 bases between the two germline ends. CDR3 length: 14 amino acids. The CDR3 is CASGSGSSYNEQFF. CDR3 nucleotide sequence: TGTGCCAGCGGCTCAGGGAGCTCCTACAATGAGCAGTTCTTC.

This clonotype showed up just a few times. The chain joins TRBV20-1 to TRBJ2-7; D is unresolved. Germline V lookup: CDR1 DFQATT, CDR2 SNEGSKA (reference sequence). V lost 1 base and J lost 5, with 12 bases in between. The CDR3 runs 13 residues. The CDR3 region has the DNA TGCAGTGCTAGAGGAAGGGCTCAACACGAGCAGTACTTC. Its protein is CSARGRAQHEQYF.

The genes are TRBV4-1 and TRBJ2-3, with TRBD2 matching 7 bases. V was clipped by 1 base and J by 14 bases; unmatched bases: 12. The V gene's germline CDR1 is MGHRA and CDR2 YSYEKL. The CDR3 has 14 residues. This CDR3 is CASSQGGGSLKWYF. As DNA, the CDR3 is TGCGCCAGCAGCCAAGGGGGGGGGAGCCTGAAATGGTATTTT.

CDR3 DNA: TGCAGCGTTGACTACCAGCGGGAGAGCACAGATACGCAGTATTTT. Protein product: CSVDYQRESTDTQYF. This chain connects TRBV29-1 to TRBJ2-3; 8 bases are a match to TRBD2. The V gene's germline CDR1 is SQVTM and CDR2 ANQGSEA. The length of the CDR3 is 15 residues. Trimming removed 3 bases from V and 0 bases from J; junction bases left unmatched: 5.

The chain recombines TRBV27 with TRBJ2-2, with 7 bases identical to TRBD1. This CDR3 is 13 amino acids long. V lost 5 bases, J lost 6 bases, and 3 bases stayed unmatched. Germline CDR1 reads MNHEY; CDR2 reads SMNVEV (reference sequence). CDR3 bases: TGTGCCAGCAGTCCACAGGGGTCCGGGGAGCTGTTTTTT. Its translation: CASSPQGSGELFF.

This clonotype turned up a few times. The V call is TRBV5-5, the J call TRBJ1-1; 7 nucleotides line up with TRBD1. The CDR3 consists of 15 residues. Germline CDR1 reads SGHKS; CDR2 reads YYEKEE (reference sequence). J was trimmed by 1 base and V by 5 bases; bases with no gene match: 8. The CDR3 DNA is TGTGCCAGCAGTACCCGGCGACAGGGGAACACTGAAGCTTTCTTT. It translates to CASSTRRQGNTEAFF. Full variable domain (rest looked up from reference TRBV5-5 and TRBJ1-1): DAGVTQSPTHLIKTRGQQVTLRCSPISGHKSVSWYQQVLGQGPQFIFQYYEKEERGRGNFPDRFSARQFPNYSSELNVNALLLGDSALYLCASSTRRQGNTEAFFGQGTRLTVV.

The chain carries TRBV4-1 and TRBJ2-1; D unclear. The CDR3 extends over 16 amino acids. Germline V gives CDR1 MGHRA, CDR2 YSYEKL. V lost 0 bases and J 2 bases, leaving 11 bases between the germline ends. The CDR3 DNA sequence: TGCGCCAGCAGCCAAGATTGGGGATATCCCTACAATGAGCAGTTCTTC. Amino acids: CASSQDWGYPYNEQFF.

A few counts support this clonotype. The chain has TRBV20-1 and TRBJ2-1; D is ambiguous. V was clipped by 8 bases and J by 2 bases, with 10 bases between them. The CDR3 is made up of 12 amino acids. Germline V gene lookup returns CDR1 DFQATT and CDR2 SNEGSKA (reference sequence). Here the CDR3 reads CSPLLTYNEQFF. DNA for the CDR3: TGCAGTCCACTCTTAACCTACAATGAGCAGTTCTTC.

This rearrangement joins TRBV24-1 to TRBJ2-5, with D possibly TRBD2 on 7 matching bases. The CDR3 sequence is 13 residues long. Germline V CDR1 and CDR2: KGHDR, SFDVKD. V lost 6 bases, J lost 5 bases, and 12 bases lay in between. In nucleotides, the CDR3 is TGTGCCACCAGTAGGGGGGGCGAGGAGACCCAGTACTTC. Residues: CATSRGGEETQYF.

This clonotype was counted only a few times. The CDR3: CAISEAITDTQYF. In nucleotides, the CDR3 is TGTGCCATCAGTGAGGCTATAACAGATACGCAGTATTTT. The genes are TRBV10-3 and TRBJ2-3; unclear D gene. The V end was cut by 2 bases, the J end by 3 bases, with 6 bases between. The CDR3 runs to 13 residues. Germline V gene data show CDR1 as ENHRY and CDR2 as SYGVKD.

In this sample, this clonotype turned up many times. CDR3 in amino acids: CASSRTAQSSYEQYF. The CDR3 bases are TGTGCCAGCAGTAGGACAGCTCAAAGCTCCTACGAGCAGTACTTC. The chain uses TRBV27 and TRBJ2-7; tentatively, D is TRBD1 (6 bases). Trimming shortened V by 5 bases and J by 0 bases, and 14 bases separated the two germline ends. The germline V gene encodes CDR1 MNHEY and CDR2 SMNVEV (reference sequence). This CDR3 contains 15 residues.

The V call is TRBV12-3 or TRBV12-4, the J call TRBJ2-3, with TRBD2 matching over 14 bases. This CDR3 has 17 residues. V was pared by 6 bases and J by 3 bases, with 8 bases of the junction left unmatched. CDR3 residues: CASRSGLAGGQTDTQYF. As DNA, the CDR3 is TGTGCCAGCAGATCCGGACTAGCGGGAGGTCAGACAGATACGCAGTATTTT.

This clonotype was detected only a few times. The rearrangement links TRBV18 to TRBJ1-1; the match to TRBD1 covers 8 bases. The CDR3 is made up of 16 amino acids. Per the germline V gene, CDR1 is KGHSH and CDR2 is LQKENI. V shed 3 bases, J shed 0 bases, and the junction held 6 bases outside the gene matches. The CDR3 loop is CASSPIGTGMNTEAFF. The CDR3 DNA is TGTGCCAGCTCACCTATAGGGACAGGAATGAACACTGAAGCTTTCTTT.